The 15 T cell receptor beta chains below were found in one sample sequenced in a study of blood T cell repertoires in COVID-19. TCRdb's table, derived via immunoSEQ multiplex PCR, lists solely in-frame clones and lacks some. The table shows over 150,000 clones, with approximately 90% occurring only once. Material for sequencing was peripheral blood. The receptor source for this set is a man aged 45-65 years with COVID-19, enrolled during active disease.

This sequence joins TRBV30 and TRBJ2-7; D is possibly TRBD2 (5 bases). CDR1 is GTSNPN and CDR2 is SVGIG in the germline V gene (reference sequence). The CDR3 has 15 amino acids. With 0 bases removed from V and 4 bases from J, the gap between germline ends came to 16 bases. CDR3 DNA: TGTGCCTGGAGTGTTGCGGCCGGGATCCTTTACGAGCAGTACTTC. Amino acid sequence: CAWSVAAGILYEQYF.

V usage is TRBV28 and J usage is TRBJ2-7; possible D gene TRBD1, 6 bases. The V end was cut by 9 bases, the J end by 0 bases, with 15 bases between. This CDR3 spans 14 amino acids. CDR1 and CDR2 from the germline V gene are MDHEN and SYDVKM. Here the CDR3 reads CASKTRTVSYEQYF. CDR3 bases: TGTGCCAGTAAGACCAGGACAGTCTCCTACGAGCAGTACTTC.

This clone was detected once. The CDR3 here is CASSSQGSGGYTF. CDR3 coding DNA: TGTGCCAGCAGTAGTCAGGGGAGTGGTGGCTACACCTTC. V and J are TRBV28 and TRBJ1-2, with D perhaps TRBD1 (6 bases). Trimming stripped 5 bases from V and 7 bases from J, with 14 bases between. Germline V gene sequence: CDR1 MDHEN, CDR2 SYDVKM. The CDR3 has 13 residues.

The chain uses TRBV5-1 and TRBJ1-2; the match to TRBD1 covers 12 bases. This CDR3 comprises 18 residues. From germline, CDR1 is SGHRS and CDR2 YFSETQ. The junction had 17 bases not matched to a gene; V was cut back by 3 bases and J by 8 bases. The CDR3 sequence is CASSSGTSGTGGAGGYTF. The CDR3 DNA is TGCGCCAGCAGCTCAGGAACCTCCGGGACAGGGGGCGCGGGAGGCTACACCTTC.

On this clone itself: Other DNA sequences in this sample translate to the same CDR3. The chain is built from TRBV18 and TRBJ2-5, with 7 bases aligning to TRBD1. This CDR3 has 15 amino acids. The trim removed 3 bases at V and 5 bases at J, leaving 9 bases unmatched. Per the germline V gene, CDR1 is KGHSH and CDR2 is LQKENI. The CDR3 region has the DNA TGTGCCAGCTCACCCCCTTCAGGGGGTGGTGAGACCCAGTACTTC. Translated, it gives CASSPPSGGGETQYF.

This clone was seen a few times. The chain employs TRBV18 and TRBJ2-2; 9 bases match TRBD1. The V and J ends lost 5 bases and 0 bases, in that order; junction bases with no gene match: 4. CDR1 is KGHSH, CDR2 LQKENI, per germline. The CDR3 sequence is 16 residues long. Written as DNA, the CDR3 is TGTGCCAGCTCAGGACAGGGGTCTACGAACACCGGGGAGCTGTTTTTT. Amino acid sequence: CASSGQGSTNTGELFF.

The chain combines TRBV28 with TRBJ1-1; no clear D. Trimming removed 2 bases from V and 10 bases from J, with 11 bases in between. The germline V gene encodes CDR1 MDHEN and CDR2 SYDVKM. CDR3 length: 12 residues. CDR3 amino acids: CASSLPERGAFF. CDR3 sequence (DNA): TGTGCCAGCAGTTTACCGGAGCGCGGAGCTTTCTTT.

V is TRBV2 and J is TRBJ2-7, with 9 bases identical to TRBD1. CDR3 length: 14 amino acids. The germline CDR1 and CDR2 sequences are SNHLY and FYNNEI. V was clipped by 7 bases and J by 2 bases; unmatched bases: 6. This CDR3 is CASIPDRGTYEQYF. The CDR3 DNA sequence: TGTGCCAGCATCCCGGACAGGGGAACCTACGAGCAGTACTTC.

This clone was observed once. This sequence joins TRBV10-3 and TRBJ1-1; D call uncertain. Per the germline V gene, CDR1 is ENHRY and CDR2 is SYGVKD. This CDR3 spans 14 amino acids. Trimming removed 5 bases at V and 9 bases at J, with 19 bases between. The CDR3 coding sequence is TGTGCCATCAGTCATCCGGGAGGAGGCGAACAAGCTTTCTTT. Translating gives CAISHPGGGEQAFF.

The rearrangement uses TRBV27 and TRBJ2-1; a possible D gene is TRBD2 (6 bases). The germline V and J ends were trimmed by 8 bases and 5 bases, with 19 bases remaining between them. From germline, CDR1 is MNHEY and CDR2 SMNVEV (reference sequence). CDR3 size: 15 residues. CDR3 bases: TGTGCCAGCTCCCTGCGGCTAGCGACAAACAATGAGCAGTTCTTC. This gives the protein CASSLRLATNNEQFF.

The chain joins TRBV19 to TRBJ2-5; D is uncertain. The CDR3 loop spans 13 amino acids. Germline V gives CDR1 LNHDA, CDR2 SQIVND (reference sequence). The germline V and J ends were trimmed by 4 bases and 4 bases, with 10 bases remaining between them. The CDR3 coding sequence is TGTGCCAGTAGTACCCCCCTCGGAGAGACCCAGTACTTC. It is translated as CASSTPLGETQYF. The full variable domain, in which reference TRBV19 and TRBJ2-5 provide the parts outside the CDR3, is DGGITQSPKYLFRKEGQNVTLSCEQNLNHDAMYWYRQDPGQGLRLIYYSQIVNDFQKGDIAEGYSVSREKKESFPLTVTSAQKNPTAFYLCASSTPLGETQYFGPGTRLLVL.

V usage is TRBV7-9 and J usage is TRBJ2-1; TRBD2 might be the D (5 bases). The CDR3 has 15 amino acids. Germline-derived CDR1 and CDR2 are SEHNR and FQNEAQ (reference sequence). The V and J ends lost 1 base and 5 bases respectively, with 12 bases between them. The CDR3 nucleotides read TGTGCCAGCAGCTTAGTGGGCGGAGGACACAATGAGCAGTTCTTC. This sequence encodes CASSLVGGGHNEQFF.

This chain uses TRBV7-9 with TRBJ1-2, with TRBD1 identical over 7 bases. The V segment lost 5 bases and the J segment 3 bases; nucleotides outside the gene matches: 6. Germline assignment: CDR1 SEHNR and CDR2 FQNEAQ (reference sequence). The CDR3 sequence is 14 residues long. Here the CDR3 DNA reads TGTGCCAGCAGCGTACAGGGGAGAGACTATGGCTACACCTTC. Amino acid sequence: CASSVQGRDYGYTF. The full variable domain, rest sourced from reference TRBV7-9 and TRBJ1-2, is DTGVSQNPRHKITKRGQNVTFRCDPISEHNRLYWYRQTLGQGPEFLTYFQNEAQLEKSRLLSDRFSAERPKGSFSTLEIQRTEQGDSAMYLCASSVQGRDYGYTFGSGTRLTVV.

V and J are TRBV11-2 and TRBJ1-2; perhaps TRBD1 as D (5 bases). Between the trimmed V and J ends, which lost 5 bases and 8 bases, there was a span of 15 bases. The CDR3 contains 13 residues. The germline CDR1 and CDR2 sequences are SGHAT and FQNNGV. The CDR3 bases are TGTGCCAGCAGCCAGCTGTCAGGGCAAGGCTACACCTTC. Protein: CASSQLSGQGYTF. Full variable domain (outside the CDR3, taken from reference TRBV11-2 and TRBJ1-2): EAGVAQSPRYKIIEKRQSVAFWCNPISGHATLYWYQQILGQGPKLLIQFQNNGVVDDSQLPKDRFSAERLKGVDSTLKIQPAKLEDSAVYLCASSQLSGQGYTFGSGTRLTVV.

The chain joins TRBV6-5 to TRBJ1-3; no firm D call. V lost 6 bases and J lost 5, with 5 bases in between. Germline V lookup: CDR1 MNHEY, CDR2 SVGAGI. This CDR3 is built from 11 residues. The CDR3 sequence is CASSERNTIYF. Written as DNA, the CDR3 is TGTGCCAGCAGCGAGAGAAACACCATATATTTT.